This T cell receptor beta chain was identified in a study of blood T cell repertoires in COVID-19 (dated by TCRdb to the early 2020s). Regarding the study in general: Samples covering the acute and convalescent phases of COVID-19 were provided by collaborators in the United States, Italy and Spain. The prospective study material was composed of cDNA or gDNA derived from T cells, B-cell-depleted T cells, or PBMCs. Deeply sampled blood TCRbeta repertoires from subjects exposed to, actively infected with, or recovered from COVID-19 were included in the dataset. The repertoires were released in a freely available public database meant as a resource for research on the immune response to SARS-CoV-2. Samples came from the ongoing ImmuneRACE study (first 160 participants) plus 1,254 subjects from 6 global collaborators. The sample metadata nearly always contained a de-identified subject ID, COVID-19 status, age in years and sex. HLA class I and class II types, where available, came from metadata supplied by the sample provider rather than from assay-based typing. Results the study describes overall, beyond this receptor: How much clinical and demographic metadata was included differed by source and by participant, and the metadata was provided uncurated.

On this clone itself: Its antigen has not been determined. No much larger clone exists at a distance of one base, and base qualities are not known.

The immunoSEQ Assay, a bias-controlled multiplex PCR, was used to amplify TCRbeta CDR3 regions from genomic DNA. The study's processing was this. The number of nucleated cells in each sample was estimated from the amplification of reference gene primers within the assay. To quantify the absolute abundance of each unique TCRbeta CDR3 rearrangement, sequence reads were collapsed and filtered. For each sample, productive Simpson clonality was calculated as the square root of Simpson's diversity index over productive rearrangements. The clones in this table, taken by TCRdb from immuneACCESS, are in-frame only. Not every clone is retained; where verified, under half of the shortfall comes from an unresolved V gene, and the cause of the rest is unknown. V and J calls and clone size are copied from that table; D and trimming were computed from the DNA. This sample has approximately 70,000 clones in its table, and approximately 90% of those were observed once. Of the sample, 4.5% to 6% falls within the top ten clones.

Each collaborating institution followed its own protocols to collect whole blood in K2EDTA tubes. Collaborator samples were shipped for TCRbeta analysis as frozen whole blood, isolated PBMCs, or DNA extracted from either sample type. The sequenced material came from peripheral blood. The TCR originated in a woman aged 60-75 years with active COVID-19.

The CDR3 protein is CASSFYGSRREAFF. The DNA sequence follows: TGTGCCAGCAGTTTCTATGGGAGTAGGCGTGAAGCTTTCTTT. This chain is built from TRBV28 and TRBJ1-1; there is no confident call for the D gene. Trimming at the junction amounts to 3 bases on V and 7 bases on J, and the germline ends lie 15 bases apart. Per the germline V gene, MDHEN is the CDR1 and SYDVKM is the CDR2. Counted from cysteine to phenylalanine, this CDR3 has 14 amino acids. Here the CDR3 DNA is all that survives: 42 bases in frame from base 1.